This entry features one T cell receptor (beta chain) sequence. No antigen is known for it. No clone much larger than this one lies a single base away; base qualities are absent. This record belongs to a study of cutaneous CD30+ T cell lymphoproliferative disorder and hepatitis E (dated by TCRdb to between 2017 and 2018). Library creation used the immunoSEQ multiplex PCR assay. TCRdb's version of the immuneACCESS table is confined to in-frame rearrangements and falls short of the full clone set. An unresolved V gene accounts for under half of the shortfall where checked; the remainder is of unknown origin. The sample yields fewer than 8,000 clones; just under 75% were counted once. In total, the top ten clones hold more than 0.9% of the sample. From a lookup of the germline V gene, CDR1 and CDR2 are MDHEN and SYDVKM. Counted from cysteine to phenylalanine, this CDR3 has 12 amino acids. Just the 36-base CDR3 DNA is kept, in frame starting at base 1.

The source material was blood. This receptor was identified in a human donor with a cutaneous T cell lymphoproliferative disorder associated with hepatitis E virus. This receptor chain uses TRBV28 and TRBJ2-5; TRBD1 agrees with 7 junctional bases. The J call may be faulty, since TRBJ2-7 better matches the DNA end. The sequence in DNA is TGTGCCAGCATAGACAGGGCCAACGAGCAGTACTTC. Translation gives CASIDRANEQYF.